The entry below gives a single T cell receptor (beta chain) sequence along with its context. These data are taken from a study of blood T cell repertoires in COVID-19. For the study at large: Samples came from the United States, Italy and Spain, spanning acute and convalescent COVID-19. In each case, the material was cDNA or gDNA derived from T cells, B-cell-depleted T cells, or PBMCs.

The CDR3 runs to 18 residues. CDR1 is SGHTA, CDR2 FQGTGA, per germline. V gave up 5 bases and J gave up 0 bases; unmatched junction bases: 9. Authors' analysis steps: Using reference gene primer amplification, nucleated cell counts were estimated. Sequencing used immunoSEQ multiplex PCR; TCRdb keeps in-frame clones, though not all of them. That table is the source of V, J and clone size, and D and trimming were worked out from the DNA. This sample has 260,000 or so clones, with around 90% found just once. Sequencing was carried out using peripheral blood. This TCR was recovered from a human donor in a cohort sampled during active COVID-19. This chain joins TRBV7-3 and TRBJ2-6, with TRBD1 matching 8 bases. CDR3 sequence reads: CASSPHGTGFSGANVLTF. In nucleotides, the CDR3 is TGTGCCAGCAGCCCCCATGGGACAGGTTTCTCTGGGGCCAACGTCCTGACTTTC.